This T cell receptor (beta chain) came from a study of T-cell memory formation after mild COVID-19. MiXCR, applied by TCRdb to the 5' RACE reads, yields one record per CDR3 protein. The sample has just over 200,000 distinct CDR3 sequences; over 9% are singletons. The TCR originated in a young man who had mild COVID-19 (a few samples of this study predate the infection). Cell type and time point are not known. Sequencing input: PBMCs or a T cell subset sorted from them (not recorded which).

The CDR3 coding sequence is TGCGCCAGCAGCCAAGGACAGGAAAGGGAGACCCAGTACTTC. Amino acids: CASSQGQERETQYF. This chain connects TRBV5-1 to TRBJ2-5; 7 positions match TRBD1. Losses at the gene ends were 4 bases for V and 5 bases for J; bases not matched to a gene: 8. There are 14 residues in the CDR3. Germline V CDR1 and CDR2: SGHRS, YFSETQ.